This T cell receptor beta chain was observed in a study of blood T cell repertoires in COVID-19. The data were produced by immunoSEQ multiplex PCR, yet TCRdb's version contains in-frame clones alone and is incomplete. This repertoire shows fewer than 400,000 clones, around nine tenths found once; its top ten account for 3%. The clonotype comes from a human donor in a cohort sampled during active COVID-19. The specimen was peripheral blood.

The CDR3 DNA reads TGTGCCAGCAGCTTTCCTGGTTGGCACAGGGGGACGACCCGCTCCTACAATGAGCAGTTCTTC. It codes for CASSFPGWHRGTTRSYNEQFF. This sequence joins TRBV7-8 and TRBJ2-1; 8 bases map to TRBD1. The junction had 19 bases not matched to a gene; V was cut back by 3 bases and J by 0 bases. CDR1 and CDR2 (germline): SGHVS, FQNEAQ. This CDR3 is built from 21 residues. Complete variable domain (other parts from reference TRBV7-8 and TRBJ2-1): GAGVSQSPRYKVAKRGQDVALRCDPISGHVSLFWYQQALGQGPEFLTYFQNEAQLDKSGLPSDRFFAERPEGSVSTLKIQRTQQEDSAVYLCASSFPGWHRGTTRSYNEQFFGPGTRLTVL.